Sequencing of this T cell receptor beta chain was carried out in a study of T cells in Graves' hyperthyroidism and ophthalmopathy. Study observations and caveats: The model anticipated ophthalmopathy a median about 6.5 months pre-onset.

TCR beta CDR3 sequences were amplified from RNA transcripts. When the TCR CDR3 underwent first-round RT-PCR, the HTBI primer set was used. MiXCR, applied by TCRdb to the multiplex PCR reads, yields one record per CDR3 protein. The table shows 450,000 to 650,000 distinct CDR3 sequences, with around 21% occurring only once. Trimming cost V 2 bases and J 0 bases, with 4 bases left between them. The CDR3 is 13 residues long. Ten or more counts support this clonotype. Its antigen is still unknown. Diagnostic decisions used clinical symptoms, serum thyroxine and TRAb, thyroid ultrasound and orbital computed tomography.

This rearrangement joins TRBV12-3 or TRBV12-4 to TRBJ2-5; D is unresolved. Sequenced material: blood. The receptor comes from a man younger than 35 with Graves' hyperthyroidism. Here the CDR3 reads CASSLWNQETQYF. CDR3 DNA: TGTGCCAGCAGTTTATGGAACCAAGAGACCCAGTACTTC.